This record covers a single T cell receptor (beta chain). The target antigen is unknown. A junction boundary mismatches the germline segment, possibly from a read error. Specified treatment: oral pan-JAK inhibitor, 5-10 mg twice daily. The study team obtained lesional scalp punch biopsies and peripheral blood from alopecia areata patients. Reverse transcribed after extraction, RNA yielded cDNA as the sequencing template. Only in-frame clones appear in the TCRdb table, and some are missing; sequencing was by immunoSEQ multiplex PCR. Of about 210,000 clones in the sample, under 70% were seen once. This CDR3 comprises 12 residues. Germline V gives CDR1 MNHNS, CDR2 SASEGT. This record comes from a study of CD8+ T cells in alopecia areata. Study-level points and caveats: Links between baseline CD8+ expansion and response need larger treated cohorts. Persistence in scalp and blood during tofacitinib was observed for many expanded lesional clones. Scalp samples also yield sequences of resident alphabeta T cells from normal skin.

V usage is TRBV6-1 and J usage is TRBJ2-1, with TRBD1 as a possible D gene (5 bases). This material consisted of CD4+ T cells sorted from blood, taken between weeks 43 and 45, from a patient treated with tofacitinib. This clonotype was obtained from a human donor with alopecia areata. CDR3 nucleotide sequence: TGTGCCAGCAGACCAGAGATAGGGGAAGCTCTCTTC. Encoded protein: CASRPEIGEALF.